Listed below are T cell receptor beta chains from one sample, sequenced in a study of blood T cells in healthy people across ages. One entry per CDR3 protein, called by TCRdb with MiXCR from the 5' RACE reads. The profile covers hundreds of thousands of distinct CDR3 sequences, with more than 25% appearing a single time and roughly a sixth taken by the ten largest. The sample was blood. The receptors were gathered from a woman older than 75 in good health. Both conserved end residues are part of each CDR3. D genes are given only for firm matches. Only some rows state a clone size, as once, few, many or a class for expanded clones.

cdr3_length | clone_size | j_call | v_call | d_call | cdr3_aa | cdr3_nt
15 | . | TRBJ2-4 | TRBV12-3/TRBV12-4 | . | CASSLTSGVKNIQYF | TGTGCCAGCAGTTTAACGTCAGGGGTCAAAAACATTCAGTACTTC
17 | many | TRBJ2-3 | TRBV7-9 | TRBD2 | CASSYGTSGGTSNTQYF | TGTGCCAGCAGCTACGGGACTAGCGGGGGTACCTCCAATACGCAGTATTTT
18 | once | TRBJ2-7 | TRBV5-6 | TRBD2 | CASSLGASGGIGYNEQYF | TGTGCCAGCAGCTTGGGGGCTAGCGGGGGGATTGGGTACAATGAGCAGTACTTC
11 | many | TRBJ1-1 | TRBV30 | TRBD1 | CAWNQGAGTFF | TGTGCCTGGAACCAGGGGGCTGGGACTTTCTTT
12 | many | TRBJ1-4 | TRBV7-8 | . | CASRGANEKLFF | TGTGCCAGCCGGGGGGCTAATGAAAAACTGTTTTTT
14 | few | TRBJ1-5 | TRBV6-2/TRBV6-3 | . | CASSYPRPNQPQHF | TGTGCCAGCAGTTACCCGAGGCCCAATCAGCCCCAGCATTTT
12 | . | TRBJ1-4 | TRBV20-1 | . | CSARMGGEKLFF | TGCAGTGCACGGATGGGCGGAGAAAAACTGTTTTTT
15 | . | TRBJ1-1 | TRBV7-9 | . | CASSNEPQGPKGAFF | TGTGCCAGCAGCAATGAACCTCAAGGACCAAAGGGAGCTTTCTTT
14 | . | TRBJ2-2 | TRBV6-5 | TRBD2 | CASSFRTSGLELFF | TGTGCCAGCAGTTTCCGGACTAGCGGGCTGGAGCTGTTTTTT
14 | . | TRBJ1-6 | TRBV2 | . | CASGWGSYNSPRHF | TGTGCCAGCGGGTGGGGTTCTTATAATTCACCCCGCCACTTT
16 | many | TRBJ2-3 | TRBV6-5 | . | CASKGAFGSSTDTQYF | TGTGCCAGCAAAGGGGCCTTCGGAAGTAGCACAGATACGCAGTATTTT
16 | . | TRBJ1-1 | TRBV6-5 | TRBD1 | CASSYGLGTGNTEAFF | TGTGCCAGCAGTTACGGGTTAGGGACAGGGAACACTGAAGCTTTCTTT
15 | few | TRBJ2-5 | TRBV18 | . | CASSPRARIQETQYF | TGTGCCAGCTCACCAAGGGCCCGGATTCAAGAGACCCAGTACTTC
13 | few | TRBJ2-3 | TRBV5-1 | . | CAGSLGQADTQYF | TGCGCCGGCAGCTTGGGGCAGGCAGACACGCAGTATTTT
16 | . | TRBJ2-1 | TRBV5-1 | . | CASKSSPRGGYNEQFF | TGCGCCAGCAAAAGTAGCCCCCGGGGCGGGTACAATGAGCAGTTCTTC
15 | many | TRBJ2-5 | TRBV3-1 | . | CASSHLAAGKETQYF | TGTGCCAGCTCCCATCTCGCGGCTGGGAAAGAGACCCAGTACTTC
14 | many | TRBJ2-7 | TRBV5-1 | TRBD1 | CASSMGQGSYEQYF | TGCGCCAGCAGCATGGGACAGGGCTCCTACGAGCAGTACTTC
17 | . | TRBJ1-5 | TRBV7-8 | TRBD1 | CASSLVEQGAPNQPQHF | TGTGCCAGCAGCTTAGTAGAGCAGGGGGCCCCTAATCAGCCCCAGCATTTT
15 | . | TRBJ2-3 | TRBV12-3/TRBV12-4 | TRBD2 | CASSSAGVRTDTQYF | TGTGCCAGCAGTTCTGCGGGGGTACGCACAGATACGCAATATTTT
14 | few | TRBJ2-3 | TRBV20-1 | . | CSADGGPGTDTQYF | TGCAGTGCTGACGGGGGGCCCGGCACAGATACGCAGTATTTT
15 | . | TRBJ2-7 | TRBV5-1 | . | CASSLGAGPNYEQYF | TGCGCCAGCAGCTTGGGGGCAGGACCAAACTACGAGCAGTACTTC
16 | few | TRBJ2-5 | TRBV24-1 | TRBD2 | CATSDSGRGGRETQYF | TGTGCCACCAGTGATTCTGGGCGGGGGGGCCGAGAGACCCAGTACTTC
11 | many | TRBJ2-5 | TRBV29-1 | . | CSVKYQETQYF | TGCAGCGTTAAGTACCAAGAGACCCAGTACTTC